What follows describes a single TCR beta chain. This clone turned up a few times. The antigen this receptor binds is unknown. There are no base qualities to consult, and no much larger clone falls within one base. The data originate from a study of CD4 T cells in relation to SARS-CoV-2 and coronaviruses (dated by TCRdb to the early 2020s). Study-wide context: In the ViraFEST assay, PBMCs were grown with antigen for approximately ten days, and TCR beta CDR3s were then sequenced to identify antigen-specific clonal expansions. For other donors in the study, expansion assays were sequenced with a different, Illumina-based TCR-beta assay. At the level of individual TCR clonotypes, the study measured memory CD4+ T cell crossreactivity between SARS-CoV-2 spike protein and common cold coronavirus spike proteins. Across all 12 patients in the convalescent cohort, the median age was roughly 40 years, with a range of roughly 20 to 80 years. Among the approximately 12 convalescent patients, 8 males and 4 females were included, and two of the subjects were Hispanic. Samples from three pre-COVID donors and the naive versus memory experiments were sequenced with the Adaptive Biotechnologies TCR-sequencing kit; other data were Illumina-based. Shared crossreactive spike epitopes were mapped to their HLA restriction using patient-derived lymphoblastoid cell lines.

The junction shows trimming of 7 bases on V and 2 bases on J, and the gene matches do not reach 3 bases of it. The cysteine opens and the phenylalanine closes a CDR3 of 13 amino acids. Kept here is only the CDR3 DNA, which spans 39 bases and is read in frame from base 1. Reading the germline V gene gives CDR1 MDHEN and CDR2 SYDVKM. Naive and memory CD4+ T cells were separated from cryopreserved PBMCs by CD4 enrichment followed by EasySep naive CD4+ T cell enrichment. Sorted naive or memory CD4+ T cells (around 100,000) were cultured 1:1 with T cell-depleted PBMCs and CEF peptides for 10 days. In general, every peptide culture condition was set up in three replicate wells. Ficoll-Paque PLUS gradient centrifugation was used to isolate PBMCs from either whole blood or leukapheresis product. The PBMCs went either fresh into the expansion assay or into cryopreservation at -140 degrees C. The QIAamp Micro DNA Kit was used to extract genomic DNA from the CD4+ T cells.

Points the paper makes about the study in general: Compared with monoreactive clones, crossreactive clones had significantly weaker SARS-CoV-2-driven expansion, a result consistent with antigenic imprinting. Sequencing naive versus memory cells indicated that the assay picks up memory recall responses, not primary responses primed during culture. Around three fifths of donors had memory CD4+ clonotypes that crossrecognized SARS-CoV-2 and at least one common cold coronavirus spike. Since the crossreactivity analysis centred on spike protein, crossreactivity against other viral proteins was not assessed. The study was limited by small numbers of patients and tested TCRs. Pre-pandemic and post-infection samples were not both contributed by any donor, so tracing of the source of pre-existing responses was limited.

Survey-level immunoSEQ TCR-beta sequencing was performed on DNA from CEF-cultured naive and memory CD4+ T cells. The original methods were these. During preprocessing, nonproductive sequences were removed, as were CDR3s that did not start with C, did not end with F or W, or were shorter than 7 amino acids. Antigen-specific clonotypes were called with the MANAFEST web app on the basis of expansion relative to the reference and to other culture wells. A clone was considered positive if the clone showed significant expansion compared with the reference culture in 2 of 3 replicate wells at an FDR below 0.05. For a clone to be considered positive, significant expansion relative to all other tandem wells and an odds ratio above 5 were also required. Cultured and uncultured naive and memory CD4+ repertoires were searched for previously identified spike- and CEF-reactive CDR3s. CDR3 homology was measured as pairwise Levenshtein distance, computed with the stringdist R package after trimming three terminal residues from each end. Entries here come from immuneACCESS through TCRdb and include only in-frame sequences with V and J called. Some clones fail to appear in such tables; in the studies checked, an unresolved V gene covers under half of the shortfall, and the cause of the remainder is unknown. V, J and clone size derive from that table, while D and trimming were established from the DNA sequence. Counted in this sample were tens of thousands of clones; about 80% of them appeared once. Around 1.3% of the sample goes to the ten largest clones.

This chain joins TRBV28 to TRBJ1-2; 8 of the junction bases match TRBD1. The sample comprised naive CD4+ T cells from PBMCs, cultured in vitro. The cell subset or site tag for this specimen amounts to: naive CD4+ T cells isolated by negative enrichment. This sequence originates from an adult with COVID-19. The sequenced DNA: TGTGCCAGCACCAGGACAGGGAACTATGGCTACACCTTC. It specifies CASTRTGNYGYTF.